Below are 9 T cell receptor beta chains sequenced from a single sample in a study of blood T cell repertoires in COVID-19. The assay was immunoSEQ multiplex PCR, and TCRdb's table has in-frame clones only and misses some. The profile covers some 130,000 clones, with more than 70% appearing a single time and 4.3% taken by the ten largest. The source material was peripheral blood. The receptor source for this set is a human donor in a cohort sampled during active COVID-19.

The V call is TRBV14, the J call TRBJ1-1; 9 bases map to TRBD1. Germline V gives CDR1 SGHDN, CDR2 FVKESK. J was trimmed by 5 bases and V by 2 bases; bases with no gene match: 3. The CDR3 runs 14 residues. The DNA of the CDR3 is TGTGCCAGCAGCCAAACAGGGGGCACGACTGAAGCTTTCTTT. Its protein is CASSQTGGTTEAFF.

The rearrangement links TRBV27 to TRBJ2-1; a weak D match, TRBD2 (5 bases). The CDR3 covers 14 residues. Germline loops: CDR1 MNHEY, CDR2 SMNVEV (reference sequence). Trimming removed 4 bases at V and 4 bases at J, with 11 bases between. This CDR3 reads CASSYEGVYNEQFF. The CDR3 region has the DNA TGTGCCAGCAGTTACGAGGGAGTGTACAATGAGCAGTTCTTC.

The rearrangement joins TRBV6-5 to TRBJ1-1; a weak D match, TRBD1 (6 bases). Trimming pared 0 bases from V and 5 bases from J, leaving 10 bases between. The CDR3 extends over 14 amino acids. Germline values: CDR1 MNHEY, CDR2 SVGAGI. As DNA, the CDR3 is TGTGCCAGCAGTTACTCGCCAGGGGAGACTGAAGCTTTCTTT. Translating gives CASSYSPGETEAFF.

The chain joins TRBV5-1 to TRBJ2-1; D is ambiguous. The ends were cut back, 3 bases at V and 0 bases at J, with 10 bases in the middle. The CDR3 extends over 15 amino acids. From germline, CDR1 is SGHRS and CDR2 YFSETQ. The CDR3 nucleotides read TGCGCCAGCAGCTCCCCGATCGGCTCCTACAATGAGCAGTTCTTC. This encodes CASSSPIGSYNEQFF. Full variable domain (missing parts from reference TRBV5-1 and TRBJ2-1): KAGVTQTPRYLIKTRGQQVTLSCSPISGHRSVSWYQQTPGQGLQFLFEYFSETQRNKGNFPGRFSGRQFSNSRSEMNVSTLELGDSALYLCASSSPIGSYNEQFFGPGTRLTVL.

The chain combines TRBV4-3 with TRBJ2-3; D remains unclear. This CDR3 comprises 15 residues. In germline, CDR1 is LGHNA, CDR2 YSLEER. Trimming shortened V by 0 bases and J by 3 bases, and 10 bases separated the two germline ends. The CDR3 loop is CASSQDMVSTDTQYF. The CDR3, as DNA: TGCGCCAGCAGCCAAGACATGGTTAGTACAGATACGCAGTATTTT.

The chain uses TRBV30 and TRBJ1-1; a possible D gene is TRBD1 (5 bases). V dropped 3 bases and J dropped 6 bases, with 11 bases sitting between them. The V gene's germline CDR1 is GTSNPN and CDR2 SVGIG (reference sequence). CDR3 length: 12 amino acids. This CDR3 reads CAWRPGIPEAFF. CDR3 coding DNA: TGTGCCTGGAGGCCAGGGATCCCTGAAGCTTTCTTT.

The V gene is TRBV19, the J gene TRBJ1-5; TRBD1 might be the D (6 bases). The CDR3 consists of 17 residues. Germline V gene lookup returns CDR1 LNHDA and CDR2 SQIVND (reference sequence). V was cut by 8 bases and J by 3 bases, with 23 bases left in between. CDR3 sequence: CASEFSTGTSDNQPQHF. For the CDR3, the DNA is TGTGCCAGTGAGTTTTCTACCGGGACATCCGACAATCAGCCCCAGCATTTT.

The genes are TRBV5-1 and TRBJ1-3; the match to TRBD1 covers 9 bases. V lost 4 bases to trimming and J lost 1 base; unmatched junction nucleotides: 12. Looked up from germline, CDR1 is SGHRS and CDR2 is YFSETQ. The CDR3 is 18 residues long. The CDR3 protein is CASSLPTGTGLSGNTIYF. The CDR3 bases are TGCGCCAGCAGCCTTCCTACCGGGACAGGGTTATCTGGAAACACCATATATTTT.

The chain has TRBV4-3 and TRBJ2-3, with TRBD1 matching 9 bases. The ends lost 8 bases at V and 2 bases at J; junction bases unmatched: 8. The CDR3 consists of 15 residues. The germline V gene has CDR1 LGHNA and CDR2 YSLEER. CDR3 loop: CASRVGTGNTDTQYF. CDR3 nucleotide sequence: TGCGCCAGCCGGGTCGGGACAGGGAACACAGATACGCAGTATTTT.